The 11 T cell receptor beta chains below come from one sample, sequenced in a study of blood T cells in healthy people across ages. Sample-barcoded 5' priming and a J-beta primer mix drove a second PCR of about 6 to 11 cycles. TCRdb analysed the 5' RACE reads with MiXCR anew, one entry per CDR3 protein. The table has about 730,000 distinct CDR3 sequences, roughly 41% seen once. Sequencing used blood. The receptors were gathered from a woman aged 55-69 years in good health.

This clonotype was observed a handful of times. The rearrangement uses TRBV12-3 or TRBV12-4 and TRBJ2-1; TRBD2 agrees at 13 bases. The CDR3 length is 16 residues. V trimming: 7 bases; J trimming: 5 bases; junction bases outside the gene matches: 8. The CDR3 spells CASKLPGLAGNNEQFF. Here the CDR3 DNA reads TGTGCCAGCAAACTACCGGGACTAGCGGGAAACAATGAGCAGTTCTTC.

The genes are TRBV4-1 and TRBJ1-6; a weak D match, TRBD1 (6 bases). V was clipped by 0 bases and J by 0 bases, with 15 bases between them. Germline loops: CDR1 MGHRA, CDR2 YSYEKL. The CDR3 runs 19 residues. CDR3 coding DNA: TGCGCCAGCAGCCAAGATCTGTGGGGGCCGAGCTCCTATAATTCACCCCTCCACTTT. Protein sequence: CASSQDLWGPSSYNSPLHF.

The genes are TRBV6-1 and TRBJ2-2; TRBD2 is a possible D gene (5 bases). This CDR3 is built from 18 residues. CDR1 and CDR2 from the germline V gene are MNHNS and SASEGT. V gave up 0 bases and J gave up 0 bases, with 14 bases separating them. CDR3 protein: CASSEAIAGGPNTGELFF. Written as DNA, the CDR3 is TGTGCCAGCAGTGAAGCGATAGCAGGCGGGCCGAACACCGGGGAGCTGTTTTTT.

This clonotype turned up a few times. In nucleotides, the CDR3 is TGTGCCAGCAGCTTAGATTCACTTCGGAATTCACCCCTCCACTTT. This gives the protein CASSLDSLRNSPLHF. This chain connects TRBV11-2 to TRBJ1-6; no firm D call. Trimming cost V 0 bases and J 7 bases, with 10 bases left between them. From germline, CDR1 is SGHAT and CDR2 FQNNGV. CDR3 length: 15 amino acids.

The CDR3 sequence: CATSDTLIDTQYF. The CDR3 DNA sequence: TGTGCCACCAGTGATACCCTAATAGATACCCAGTACTTC. The chain links TRBV24-1 to TRBJ2-5; D is ambiguous. This CDR3 has 13 residues. The germline gives CDR1 KGHDR, CDR2 SFDVKD. The ends were cut back, 3 bases at V and 8 bases at J, with 12 bases in the middle.

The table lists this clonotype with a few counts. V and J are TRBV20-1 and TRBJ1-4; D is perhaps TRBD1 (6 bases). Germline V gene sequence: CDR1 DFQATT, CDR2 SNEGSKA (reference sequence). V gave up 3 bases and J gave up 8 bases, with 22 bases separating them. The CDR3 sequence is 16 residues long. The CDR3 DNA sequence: TGCAGTGCTAGGGGATCGCCAGAGGGGGTAGGCGAAAAACTGTTTTTT. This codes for CSARGSPEGVGEKLFF.

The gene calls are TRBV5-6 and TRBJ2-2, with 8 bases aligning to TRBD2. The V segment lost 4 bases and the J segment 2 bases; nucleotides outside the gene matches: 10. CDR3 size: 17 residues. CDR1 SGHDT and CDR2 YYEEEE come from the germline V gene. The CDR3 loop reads CASSLRGAGVNTGELFF. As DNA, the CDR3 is TGTGCCAGCAGCCTGAGGGGAGCGGGGGTTAACACCGGGGAGCTGTTTTTT.

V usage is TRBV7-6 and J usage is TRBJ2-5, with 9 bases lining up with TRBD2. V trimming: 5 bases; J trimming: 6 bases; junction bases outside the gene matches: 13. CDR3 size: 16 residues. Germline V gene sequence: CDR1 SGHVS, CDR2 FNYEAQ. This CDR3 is CASSQASGTTWKTQYF. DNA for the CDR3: TGTGCCAGCAGCCAGGCTAGCGGGACGACCTGGAAGACCCAGTACTTC.

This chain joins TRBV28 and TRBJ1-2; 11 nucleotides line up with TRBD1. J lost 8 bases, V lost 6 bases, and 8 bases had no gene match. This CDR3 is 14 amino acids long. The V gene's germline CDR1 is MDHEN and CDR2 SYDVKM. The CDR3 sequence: CASRADRGQRGYTF. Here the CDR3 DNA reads TGTGCCAGCAGAGCGGACAGGGGGCAAAGAGGCTACACCTTC.

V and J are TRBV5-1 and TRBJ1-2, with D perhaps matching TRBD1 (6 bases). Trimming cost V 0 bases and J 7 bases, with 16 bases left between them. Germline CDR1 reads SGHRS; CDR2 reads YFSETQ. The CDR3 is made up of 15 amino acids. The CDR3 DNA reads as TGCGCCAGCAGCTTGGAATACAGGGCGACCTTTGGCTACACCTTC. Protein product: CASSLEYRATFGYTF.

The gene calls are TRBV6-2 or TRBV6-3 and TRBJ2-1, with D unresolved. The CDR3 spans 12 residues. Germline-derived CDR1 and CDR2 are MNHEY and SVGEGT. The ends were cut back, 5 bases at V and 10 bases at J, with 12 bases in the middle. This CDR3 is CASSTLGEEQFF. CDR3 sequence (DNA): TGTGCCAGCAGTACCTTAGGAGAGGAGCAGTTCTTC.